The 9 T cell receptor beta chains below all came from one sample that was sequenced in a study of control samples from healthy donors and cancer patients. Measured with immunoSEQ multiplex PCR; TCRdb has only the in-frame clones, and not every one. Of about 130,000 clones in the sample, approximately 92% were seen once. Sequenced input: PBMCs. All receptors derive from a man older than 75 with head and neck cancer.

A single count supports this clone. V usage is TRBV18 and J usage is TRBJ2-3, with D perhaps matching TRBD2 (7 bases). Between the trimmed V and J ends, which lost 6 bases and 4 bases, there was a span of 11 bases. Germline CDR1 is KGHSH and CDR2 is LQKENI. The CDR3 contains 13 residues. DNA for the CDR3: TGTGCCAGCTCTCAAGGGGGGGCAGATACGCAGTATTTT. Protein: CASSQGGADTQYF.

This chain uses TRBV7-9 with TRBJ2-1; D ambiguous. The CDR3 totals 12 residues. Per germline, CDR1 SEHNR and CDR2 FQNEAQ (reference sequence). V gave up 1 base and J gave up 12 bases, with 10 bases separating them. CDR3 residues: CASSLEGERQFF. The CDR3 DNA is TGTGCCAGCAGCTTAGAAGGAGAGAGGCAGTTCTTC.

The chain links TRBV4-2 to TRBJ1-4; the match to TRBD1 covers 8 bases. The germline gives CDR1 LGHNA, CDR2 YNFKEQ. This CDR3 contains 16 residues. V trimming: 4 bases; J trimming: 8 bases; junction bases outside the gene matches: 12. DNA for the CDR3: TGTGCCAGCAGCCTTAGGACAGGGAGGGAGGCGGAAAAACTGTTTTTT. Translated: CASSLRTGREAEKLFF.

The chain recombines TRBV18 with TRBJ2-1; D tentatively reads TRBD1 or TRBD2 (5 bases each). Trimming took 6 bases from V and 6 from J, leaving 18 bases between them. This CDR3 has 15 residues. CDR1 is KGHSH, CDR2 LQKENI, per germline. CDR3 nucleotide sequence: TGTGCCAGCTCGGACTTTGGGGGTGGAGGCAATGAGCAGTTCTTC. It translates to CASSDFGGGGNEQFF.

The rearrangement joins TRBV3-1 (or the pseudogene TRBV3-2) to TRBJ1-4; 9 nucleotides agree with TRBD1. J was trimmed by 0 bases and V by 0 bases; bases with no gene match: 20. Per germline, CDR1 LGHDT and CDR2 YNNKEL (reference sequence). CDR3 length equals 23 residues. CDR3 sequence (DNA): TGTGCCAGCAGCCAAGATTTTTGGGGGATTGGGGACAGGGAGCAAGCAACTAATGAAAAACTGTTTTTT. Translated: CASSQDFWGIGDREQATNEKLFF.

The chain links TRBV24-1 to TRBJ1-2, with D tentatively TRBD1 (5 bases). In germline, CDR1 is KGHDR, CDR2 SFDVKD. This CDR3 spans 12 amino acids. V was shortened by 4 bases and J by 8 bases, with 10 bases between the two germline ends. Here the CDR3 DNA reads TGTGCCACCAGTGAGGGGGGTCGCGGCTACACCTTC. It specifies CATSEGGRGYTF.

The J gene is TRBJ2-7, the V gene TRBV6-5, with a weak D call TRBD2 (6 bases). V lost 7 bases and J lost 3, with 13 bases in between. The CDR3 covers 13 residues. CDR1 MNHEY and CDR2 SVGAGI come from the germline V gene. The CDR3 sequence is CASTQRRGYEQYF. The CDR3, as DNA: TGTGCCAGCACCCAACGGCGGGGCTACGAGCAGTACTTC.

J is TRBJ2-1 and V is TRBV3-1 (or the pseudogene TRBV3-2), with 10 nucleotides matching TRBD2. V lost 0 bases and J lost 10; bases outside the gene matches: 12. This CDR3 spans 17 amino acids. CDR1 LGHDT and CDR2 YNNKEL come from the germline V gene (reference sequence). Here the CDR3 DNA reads TGTGCCAGCAGCCAAGACCGACTAGCGGGTAACGACAGGGAGCAGTTCTTC. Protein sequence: CASSQDRLAGNDREQFF.

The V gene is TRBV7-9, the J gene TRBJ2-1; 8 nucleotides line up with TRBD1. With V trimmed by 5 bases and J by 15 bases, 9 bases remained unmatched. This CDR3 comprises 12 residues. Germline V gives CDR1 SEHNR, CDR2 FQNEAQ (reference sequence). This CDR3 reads CASSLNGQGGFF. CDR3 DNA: TGTGCCAGCAGCCTAAACGGACAGGGCGGGTTCTTC.